The subject of this entry is one T cell receptor (beta chain). The germline V gene encodes CDR1 SGDLS and CDR2 YYNGEE. The CDR3 sequence is 16 residues long. V was pared by 0 bases and J by 5 bases, with 3 bases of the junction left unmatched. The source of the sample is a study of blood T cell repertoires in COVID-19. Measured with immunoSEQ multiplex PCR; TCRdb has only the in-frame clones, and not every one. Of about 150,000 clones in the sample, roughly 84% were seen once. The sequence was collected from a man aged 80 or over with COVID-19, enrolled during active disease. The sequencing sample was made of peripheral blood. V usage is TRBV9 and J usage is TRBJ2-3; 13 positions agree with TRBD2. For the CDR3, the DNA is TGTGCCAGCAGCGTAGAACTAGCGGGGGGGATAGATACGCAGTATTTT. Its protein is CASSVELAGGIDTQYF.